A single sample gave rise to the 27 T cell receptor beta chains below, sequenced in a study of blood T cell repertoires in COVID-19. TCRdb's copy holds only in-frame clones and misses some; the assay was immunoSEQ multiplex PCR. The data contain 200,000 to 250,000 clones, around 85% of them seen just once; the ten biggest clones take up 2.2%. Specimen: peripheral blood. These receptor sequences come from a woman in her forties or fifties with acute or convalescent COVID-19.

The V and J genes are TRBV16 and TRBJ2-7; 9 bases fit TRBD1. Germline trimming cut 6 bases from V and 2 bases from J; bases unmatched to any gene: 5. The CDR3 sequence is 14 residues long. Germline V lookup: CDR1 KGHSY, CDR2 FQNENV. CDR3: CASRPGTGPYEQYF. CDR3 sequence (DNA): TGTGCCAGCAGGCCCGGGACAGGGCCCTACGAGCAGTACTTC.

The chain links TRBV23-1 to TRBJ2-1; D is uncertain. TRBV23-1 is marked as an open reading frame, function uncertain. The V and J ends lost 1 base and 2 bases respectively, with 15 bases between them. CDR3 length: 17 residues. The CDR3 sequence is CASSQCLLQPAYNEQFF. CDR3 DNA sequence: TGCGCCAGCAGTCAATGTCTTCTCCAACCGGCCTACAATGAGCAGTTCTTC.

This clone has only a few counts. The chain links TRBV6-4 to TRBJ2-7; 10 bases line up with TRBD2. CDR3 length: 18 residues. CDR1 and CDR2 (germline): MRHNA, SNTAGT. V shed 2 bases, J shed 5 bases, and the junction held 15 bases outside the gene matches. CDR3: CASSDPAYSGRANHEQYF. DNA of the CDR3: TGTGCCAGCAGTGACCCCGCGTACAGCGGGAGGGCCAACCACGAGCAGTACTTC.

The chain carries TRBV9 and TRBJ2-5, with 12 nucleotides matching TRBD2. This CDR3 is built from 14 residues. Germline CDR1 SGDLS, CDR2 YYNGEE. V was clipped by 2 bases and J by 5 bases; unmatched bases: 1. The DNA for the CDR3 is TGTGCCAGCAGCGTGCTAGCGGGGGGGGAGACCCAGTACTTC. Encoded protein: CASSVLAGGETQYF.

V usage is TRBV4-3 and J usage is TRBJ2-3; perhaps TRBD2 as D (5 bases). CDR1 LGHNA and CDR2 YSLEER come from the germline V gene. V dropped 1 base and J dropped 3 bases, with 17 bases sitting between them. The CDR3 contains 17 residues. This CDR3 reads CASSQGWTGRETDTQYF. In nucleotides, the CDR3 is TGCGCCAGCAGCCAAGGGTGGACGGGAAGGGAGACAGATACGCAGTATTTT.

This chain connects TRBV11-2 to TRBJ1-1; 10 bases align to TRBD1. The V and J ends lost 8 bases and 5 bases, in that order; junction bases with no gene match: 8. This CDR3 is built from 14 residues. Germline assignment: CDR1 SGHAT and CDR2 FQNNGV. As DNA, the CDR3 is TGTGCCAGCGGGACCAGGACAGGGGGGACTGAAGCTTTCTTT. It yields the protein CASGTRTGGTEAFF.

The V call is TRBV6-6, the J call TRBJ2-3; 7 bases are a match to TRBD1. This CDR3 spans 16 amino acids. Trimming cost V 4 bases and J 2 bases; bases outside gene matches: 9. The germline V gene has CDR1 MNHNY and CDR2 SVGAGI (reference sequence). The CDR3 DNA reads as TGTGCCAGCAGTTTTCGGACAGGTTACCCCACAGATACGCAGTATTTT. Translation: CASSFRTGYPTDTQYF.

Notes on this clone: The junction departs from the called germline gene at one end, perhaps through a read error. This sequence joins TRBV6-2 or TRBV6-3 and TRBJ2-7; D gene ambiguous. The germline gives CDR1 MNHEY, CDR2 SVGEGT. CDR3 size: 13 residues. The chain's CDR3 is CASSYFSSHEQYF. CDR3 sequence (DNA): TGTGCCAGCAGTTACTTTAGCTCCCACGAGCAGTACTTC.

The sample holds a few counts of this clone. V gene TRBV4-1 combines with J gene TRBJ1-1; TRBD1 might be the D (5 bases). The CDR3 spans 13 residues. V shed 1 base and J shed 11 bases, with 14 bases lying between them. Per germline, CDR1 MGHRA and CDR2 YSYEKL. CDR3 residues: CASSQGGAGSAFF. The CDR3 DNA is TGCGCCAGCAGCCAAGGCGGGGCAGGGAGTGCTTTCTTT.

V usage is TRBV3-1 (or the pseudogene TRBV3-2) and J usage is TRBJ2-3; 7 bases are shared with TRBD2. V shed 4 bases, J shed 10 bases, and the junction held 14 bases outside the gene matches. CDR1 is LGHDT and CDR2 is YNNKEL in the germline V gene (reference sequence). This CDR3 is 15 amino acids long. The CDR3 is CASSRDGNGGTAQYF. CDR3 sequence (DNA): TGTGCCAGCAGCCGAGACGGAAACGGGGGGACGGCGCAGTATTTT.

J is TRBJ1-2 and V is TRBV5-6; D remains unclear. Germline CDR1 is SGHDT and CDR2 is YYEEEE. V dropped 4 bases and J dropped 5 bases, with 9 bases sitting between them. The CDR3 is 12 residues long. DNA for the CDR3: TGTGCCAGCAGCGGCCAGGCGTATGGCTACACCTTC. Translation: CASSGQAYGYTF.

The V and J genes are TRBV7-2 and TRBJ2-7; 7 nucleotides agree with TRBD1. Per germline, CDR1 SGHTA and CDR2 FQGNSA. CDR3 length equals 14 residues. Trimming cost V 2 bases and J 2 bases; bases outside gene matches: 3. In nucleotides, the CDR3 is TGTGCCAGCAGCTTAAAGGGACAGACCTACGAGCAGTACTTC. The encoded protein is CASSLKGQTYEQYF.

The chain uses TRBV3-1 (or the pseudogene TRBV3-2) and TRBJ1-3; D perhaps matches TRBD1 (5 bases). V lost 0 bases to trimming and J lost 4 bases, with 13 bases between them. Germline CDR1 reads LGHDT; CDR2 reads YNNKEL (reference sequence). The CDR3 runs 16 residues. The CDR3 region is CASSQDKQENGNTIYF. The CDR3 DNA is TGTGCCAGCAGCCAAGATAAACAGGAGAACGGAAACACCATATATTTT.

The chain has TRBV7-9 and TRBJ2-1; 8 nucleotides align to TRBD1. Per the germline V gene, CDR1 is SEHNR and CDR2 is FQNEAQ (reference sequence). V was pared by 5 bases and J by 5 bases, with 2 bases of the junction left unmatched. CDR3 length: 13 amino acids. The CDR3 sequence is CASSRTGNNEQFF. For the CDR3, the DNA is TGTGCCAGCAGCAGGACAGGGAACAATGAGCAGTTCTTC. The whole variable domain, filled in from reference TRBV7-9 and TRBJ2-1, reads DTGVSQNPRHKITKRGQNVTFRCDPISEHNRLYWYRQTLGQGPEFLTYFQNEAQLEKSRLLSDRFSAERPKGSFSTLEIQRTEQGDSAMYLCASSRTGNNEQFFGPGTRLTVL.

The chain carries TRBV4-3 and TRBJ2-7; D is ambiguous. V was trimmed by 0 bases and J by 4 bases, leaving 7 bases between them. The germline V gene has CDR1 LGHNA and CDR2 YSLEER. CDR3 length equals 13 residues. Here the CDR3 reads CASSQDRHYEQYF. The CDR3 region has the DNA TGCGCCAGCAGCCAAGACAGGCATTACGAGCAGTACTTC.

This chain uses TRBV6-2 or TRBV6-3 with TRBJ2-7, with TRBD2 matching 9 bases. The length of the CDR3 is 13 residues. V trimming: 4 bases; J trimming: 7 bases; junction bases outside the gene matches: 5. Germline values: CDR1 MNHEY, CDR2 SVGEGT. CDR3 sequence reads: CASSSGLAWEQYF. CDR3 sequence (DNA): TGTGCCAGCAGTTCCGGACTAGCGTGGGAGCAGTACTTC.

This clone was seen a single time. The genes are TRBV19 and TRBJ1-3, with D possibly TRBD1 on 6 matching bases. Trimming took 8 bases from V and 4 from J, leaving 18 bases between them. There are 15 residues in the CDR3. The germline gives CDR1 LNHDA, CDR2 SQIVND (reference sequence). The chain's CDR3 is CASAPTGFGGNTIYF. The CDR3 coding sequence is TGTGCCAGTGCTCCAACAGGGTTTGGAGGAAACACCATATATTTT. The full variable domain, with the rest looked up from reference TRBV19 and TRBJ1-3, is DGGITQSPKYLFRKEGQNVTLSCEQNLNHDAMYWYRQDPGQGLRLIYYSQIVNDFQKGDIAEGYSVSREKKESFPLTVTSAQKNPTAFYLCASAPTGFGGNTIYFGEGSWLTVV.

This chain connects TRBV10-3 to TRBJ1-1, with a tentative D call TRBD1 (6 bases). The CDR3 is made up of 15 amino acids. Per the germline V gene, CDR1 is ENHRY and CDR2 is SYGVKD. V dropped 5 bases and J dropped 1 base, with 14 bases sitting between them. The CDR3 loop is CAISSSGTPNTEAFF. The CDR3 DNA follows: TGTGCCATCAGTTCATCCGGGACACCGAACACTGAAGCTTTCTTT.

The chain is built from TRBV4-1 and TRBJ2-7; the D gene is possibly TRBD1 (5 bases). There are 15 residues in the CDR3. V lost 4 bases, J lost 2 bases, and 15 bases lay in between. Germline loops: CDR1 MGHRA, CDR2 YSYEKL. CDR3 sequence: CASSPRTFQAYEQYF. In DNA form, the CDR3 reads TGCGCCAGCAGCCCCCGGACATTTCAAGCCTACGAGCAGTACTTC.

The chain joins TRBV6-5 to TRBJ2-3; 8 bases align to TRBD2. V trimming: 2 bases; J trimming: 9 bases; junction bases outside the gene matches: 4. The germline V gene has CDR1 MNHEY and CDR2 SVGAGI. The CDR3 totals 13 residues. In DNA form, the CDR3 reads TGTGCCAGCAGTTACCGGGGGGGGGTCACGCAGTATTTT. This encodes CASSYRGGVTQYF.

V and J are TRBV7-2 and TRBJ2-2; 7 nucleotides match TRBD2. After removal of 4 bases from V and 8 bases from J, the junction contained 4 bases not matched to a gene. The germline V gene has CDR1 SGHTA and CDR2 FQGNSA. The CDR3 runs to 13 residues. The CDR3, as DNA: TGTGCCAGCAGCTACAGCGGGGAGGGGGAGCTGTTTTTT. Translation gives CASSYSGEGELFF.

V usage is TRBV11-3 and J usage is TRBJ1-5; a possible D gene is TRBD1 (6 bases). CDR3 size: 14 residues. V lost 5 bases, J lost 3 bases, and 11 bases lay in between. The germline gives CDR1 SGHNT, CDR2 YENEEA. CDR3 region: CASSRGGANQPQHF. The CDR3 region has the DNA TGTGCCAGCAGCCGTGGGGGGGCCAATCAGCCCCAGCATTTT.

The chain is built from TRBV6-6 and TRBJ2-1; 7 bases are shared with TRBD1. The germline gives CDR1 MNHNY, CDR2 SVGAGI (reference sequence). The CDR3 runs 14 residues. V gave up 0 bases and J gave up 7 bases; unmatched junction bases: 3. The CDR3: CASSYSAGGNEQFF. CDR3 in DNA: TGTGCCAGCAGTTACTCAGCAGGGGGTAATGAGCAGTTCTTC.

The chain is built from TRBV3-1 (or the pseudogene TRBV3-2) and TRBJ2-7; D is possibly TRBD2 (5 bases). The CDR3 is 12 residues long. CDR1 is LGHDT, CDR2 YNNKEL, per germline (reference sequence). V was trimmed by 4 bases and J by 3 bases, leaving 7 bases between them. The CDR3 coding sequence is TGTGCCAGCAGCCCTCGGGGCTACGAGCAGTACTTC. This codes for CASSPRGYEQYF.

The CDR3 protein is CAWSPQGASPLHF. CDR3 nucleotides: TGTGCCTGGAGTCCGCAGGGGGCATCACCCCTCCACTTT. The chain recombines TRBV30 with TRBJ1-6, with 8 bases lining up with TRBD1. CDR3 length: 13 amino acids. CDR1 and CDR2 from the germline V gene are GTSNPN and SVGIG (reference sequence). V lost 2 bases, J lost 10 bases, and 4 bases stayed unmatched.

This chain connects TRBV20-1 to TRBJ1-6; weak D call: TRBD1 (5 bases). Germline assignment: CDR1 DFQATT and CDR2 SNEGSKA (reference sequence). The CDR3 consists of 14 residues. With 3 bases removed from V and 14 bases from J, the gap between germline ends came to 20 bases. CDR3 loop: CSASRQGLIGALHF. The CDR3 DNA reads TGCAGTGCTAGTAGGCAGGGCCTAATCGGAGCCCTCCACTTT.

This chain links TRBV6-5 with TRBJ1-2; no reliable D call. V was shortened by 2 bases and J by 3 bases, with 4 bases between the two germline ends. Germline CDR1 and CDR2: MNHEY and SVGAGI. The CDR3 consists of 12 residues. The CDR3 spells CASSYRDYGYTF. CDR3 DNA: TGTGCCAGCAGTTACCGGGACTATGGCTACACCTTC.